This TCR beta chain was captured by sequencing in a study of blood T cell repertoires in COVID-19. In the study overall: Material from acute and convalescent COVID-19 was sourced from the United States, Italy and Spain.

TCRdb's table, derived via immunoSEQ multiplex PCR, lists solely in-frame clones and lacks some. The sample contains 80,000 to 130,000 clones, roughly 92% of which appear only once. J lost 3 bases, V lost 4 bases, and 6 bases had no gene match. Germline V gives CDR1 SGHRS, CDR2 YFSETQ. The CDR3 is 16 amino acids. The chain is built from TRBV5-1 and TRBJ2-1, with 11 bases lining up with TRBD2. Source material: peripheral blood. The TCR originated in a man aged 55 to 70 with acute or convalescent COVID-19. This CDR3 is CASSPLTSGGYNEQFF. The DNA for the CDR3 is TGCGCCAGCAGCCCGTTAACTAGCGGGGGCTACAATGAGCAGTTCTTC.